This TCR beta chain is drawn from a study of shared clonotypes between healthy human individuals (dated by TCRdb to the early 2020s). Background on the whole study: The cohort comprised a couple of women and a few men aged 18 to 49 years. Per donor, three plates each were used for CD4 naive and CD4 memory, two for CD8 naive, and one for CD8 memory. To estimate repertoire size and how much clonotypes are shared between individuals, the study performed deep sequencing of blood TCR repertoires from roughly five healthy adults. Different laboratories and diverse techniques were used to prepare libraries and sequence TCR repertoires, to increase sequencing depth and limit assay-specific biases. Per donor, leukapheresis produced somewhere between about 0.85 and 10 billion PBMCs. Results and caveats for the whole study, not just this receptor: Naive subsets generally had larger estimated clonotype richness than memory subsets did. Because the study included only a small number of donors, the genetic and exposure-history diversity represented was limited. Sampling was limited to blood, and TCR repertoires in tissue likely differ from TCR repertoires in blood. Based on pairwise subsampling, the degree of clonotype sharing among donors was expected to be affected by sequencing depth. Across a few donors, 5% to 6% of naive CD4, roughly 3.8% of naive CD8, 2.3% of memory CD4, and roughly 0.41% of memory CD8 clonotypes were shared. Higher generation probabilities were observed for clonotypes shared by all four sorted-subset donors than for non-shared clonotypes. Even with the large sequencing depth, rarefaction of the sorted-subset datasets indicated that sequencing was incomplete.

Taken from cysteine to phenylalanine, the CDR3 has 15 residues. Only CDR3 DNA is held: 45 bases, read in frame from base 1. The germline V gene gives CDR1 as MNHNS and CDR2 as SASEGT. Ends trimmed: V by 3 bases, J by 4 bases; bases unmatched to a gene: 7. To note about this clone: No antigen is known for it. There are no base qualities to consult, and no much larger clone falls within one base.

Donors were healthy HIV-negative adults with no recently reported acute infections or vaccinations. Only Caucasian adults living in Nashville, Tennessee, USA were represented among the donors. Magnetic negative selection was used to enrich CD4+ T cells, after which naive cells were positively selected on CD45RA and the negative fraction became the memory subset. After blood collection by leukapheresis, PBMCs were isolated using Ficoll-Histopaque density gradient centrifugation and then cryopreserved in the vapor phase of liquid nitrogen. Purity and quantity of every magnetically sorted T cell population were checked by analytical flow cytometry. Genomic DNA was isolated from each sorted fraction and quantified by UV absorbance on a Nanodrop 2000c. Using the deep immunoSEQ assay, multiplex PCR amplified TCR CDR3 regions from genomic DNA. Extracted genomic DNA from each cell subset was distributed evenly across all wells of several immunoSEQ 96-well plates, and each plate was treated as a replicate. For sorted subsets, roughly 200 ng genomic DNA, equal to some 28,000 T cell genomes, was loaded into each replicate PCR. Purified libraries were quantified with a Qubit 3.0 fluorometer, sized on a Bioanalyzer 2100, and re-quantified with the KAPA Library Quantification kit. Every immunoSEQ 96-well plate was sequenced on a dedicated single-read 150-cycle Illumina NextSeq 550 flow cell. Per the original workflow: Because the immunoSEQ output held only junctional sequences and lacked quality scores, the filtering could not match the filtering applied to full-length reads. To assign V/J genes and CDR3, sequences were annotated using PyIR, a Python wrapper for IgBLAST v1.9, with IMGT germline references. Any read was removed if the V/J assignment was weak (E-value above 1e-6), the CDR3 was missing, or the read contained stop codons, out-of-frame junctions, or ambiguous translated residues. A V3J clonotype was defined by an identical inferred V gene, J gene, and CDR3 amino acid sequence. The percentage overlap between two repertoires was calculated by dividing the number of shared unique clonotypes by the size of the smaller repertoire. RTK rarefaction, the Chao1 estimator, and Recon v2.1 estimates of unobserved clonotypes were used to assess repertoire richness. OLGA was used to compute generation probabilities for all TCRbeta clonotypes that the gDNA method yielded from a handful of donors. This immuneACCESS table, as held by TCRdb, lists in-frame sequences with V and J called but not all clones. Of the missing ones, under half trace to an unresolved V gene in checked studies; the others have no known cause. V, J and clone size are taken as reported in that table, and D and trimming were inferred from the DNA itself. For this sample there are 950,000 to 1,300,000 clones; around four fifths appear just once. Approximately 1.5% of the sample lies in the top ten.

Material: memory CD4+ T cells sorted from blood. The sample's cell subset or site label, in plain terms: CD45RA-negative fraction. Recombination linked TRBV6-1 to TRBJ2-3, and 7 bases in between align with TRBD2. The sequence was obtained from a man aged 18 to 30 in good health. The sequenced DNA: TGTGCCAGCAGTGACGGACTAGTGACGGCAGATACGCAGTATTTT. The encoded protein is CASSDGLVTADTQYF.